This T cell receptor beta chain was sequenced in a study of T-cell memory formation after mild COVID-19. Overall study findings and caveats: Later expanders leaned toward CD4+, whereas clones contracting from day 15 to 85 were balanced CD4/CD8.

Each CDR3 protein gets one entry after TCRdb re-called the 5' RACE reads with MiXCR. The repertoire holds about 110,000 distinct CDR3 sequences, with approximately 15% as singletons. This clonotype has a handful of counts. Its target is not known. The CDR3 runs to 16 residues. Germline CDR1 reads SGHRS; CDR2 reads YFSETQ. After removal of 1 base from V and 2 bases from J, the junction contained 6 bases not matched to a gene. The genes are TRBV5-1 and TRBJ2-7, with 10 bases matching TRBD1. The sequenced material came from PBMCs or a T cell subset sorted from them (not recorded which). This clonotype was sampled from an adult woman who had mild COVID-19 (a few samples of this study predate the infection). Cell type and time point are not known. As DNA, the CDR3 is TGCGCCAGCAGCTTGTGGGGGACAGGGGATACCTACGAGCAGTACTTC. This sequence encodes CASSLWGTGDTYEQYF.